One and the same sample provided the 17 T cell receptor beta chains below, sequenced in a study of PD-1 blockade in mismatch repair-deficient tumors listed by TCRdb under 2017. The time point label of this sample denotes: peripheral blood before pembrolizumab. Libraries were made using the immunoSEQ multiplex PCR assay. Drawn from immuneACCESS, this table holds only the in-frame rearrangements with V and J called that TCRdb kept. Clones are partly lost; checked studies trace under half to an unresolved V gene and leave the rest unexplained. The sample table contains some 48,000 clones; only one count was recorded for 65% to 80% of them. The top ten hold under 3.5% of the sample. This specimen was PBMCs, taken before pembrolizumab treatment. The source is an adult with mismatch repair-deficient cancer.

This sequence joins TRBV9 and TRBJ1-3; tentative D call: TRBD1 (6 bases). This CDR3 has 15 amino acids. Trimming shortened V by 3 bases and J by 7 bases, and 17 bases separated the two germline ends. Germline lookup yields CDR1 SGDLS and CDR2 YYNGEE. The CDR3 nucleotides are TGTGCCAGCAGCGCAGATACAGGGTTTCGGAACACCATATATTTT. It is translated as CASSADTGFRNTIYF. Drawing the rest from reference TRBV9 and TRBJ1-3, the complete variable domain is DSGVTQTPKHLITATGQRVTLRCSPRSGDLSVYWYQQSLDQGLQFLIQYYNGEERAKGNILERFSAQQFPDLHSELNLSSLELGDSALYFCASSADTGFRNTIYFGEGSWLTVV.

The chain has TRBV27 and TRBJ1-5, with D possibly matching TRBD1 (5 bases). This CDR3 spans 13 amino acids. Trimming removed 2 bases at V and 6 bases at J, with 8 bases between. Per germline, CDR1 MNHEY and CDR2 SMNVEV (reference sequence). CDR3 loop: CASSLQGGQPQHF. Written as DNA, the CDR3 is TGTGCCAGCAGTTTACAGGGTGGTCAGCCCCAGCATTTT.

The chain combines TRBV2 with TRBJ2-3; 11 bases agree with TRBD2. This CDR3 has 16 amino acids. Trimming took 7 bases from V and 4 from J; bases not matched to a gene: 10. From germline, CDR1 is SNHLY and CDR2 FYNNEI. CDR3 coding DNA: TGTGCCAGCATTCGAGAACTAGCGGGAGTACCAGATACGCAGTATTTT. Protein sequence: CASIRELAGVPDTQYF.

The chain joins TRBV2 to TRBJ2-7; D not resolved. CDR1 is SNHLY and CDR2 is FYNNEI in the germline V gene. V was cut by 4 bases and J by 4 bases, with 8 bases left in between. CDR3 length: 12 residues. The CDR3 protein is CASSATRYEQYF. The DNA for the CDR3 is TGTGCCAGCAGTGCCACTCGTTACGAGCAGTACTTC.

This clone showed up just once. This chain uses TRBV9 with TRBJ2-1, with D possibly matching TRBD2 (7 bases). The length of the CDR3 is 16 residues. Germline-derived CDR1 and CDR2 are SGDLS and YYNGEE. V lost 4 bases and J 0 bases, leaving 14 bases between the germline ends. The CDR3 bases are TGTGCCAGCAGCAAAGGGGGGGATAGCTCCTACAATGAGCAGTTCTTC. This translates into CASSKGGDSSYNEQFF.

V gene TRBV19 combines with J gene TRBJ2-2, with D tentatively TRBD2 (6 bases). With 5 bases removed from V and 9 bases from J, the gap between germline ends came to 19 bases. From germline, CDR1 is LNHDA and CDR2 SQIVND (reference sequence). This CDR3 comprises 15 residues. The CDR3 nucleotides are TGTGCCAGTAGTGCCGGGAGTAACAACGGCCGGGAGCTGTTTTTT. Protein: CASSAGSNNGRELFF.

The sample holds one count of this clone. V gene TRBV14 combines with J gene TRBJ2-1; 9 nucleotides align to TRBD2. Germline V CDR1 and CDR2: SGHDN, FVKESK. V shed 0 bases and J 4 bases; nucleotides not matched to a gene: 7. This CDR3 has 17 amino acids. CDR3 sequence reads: CASSQEWLLAGYNEQFF. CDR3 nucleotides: TGTGCCAGCAGCCAAGAATGGTTACTAGCGGGTTACAATGAGCAGTTCTTC.

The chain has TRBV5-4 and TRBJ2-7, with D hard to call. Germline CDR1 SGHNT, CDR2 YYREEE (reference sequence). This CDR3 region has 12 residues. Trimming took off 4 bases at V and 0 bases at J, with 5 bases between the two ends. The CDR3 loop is CASSQDSYEQYF. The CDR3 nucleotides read TGTGCCAGCAGCCAAGACTCCTACGAGCAGTACTTC. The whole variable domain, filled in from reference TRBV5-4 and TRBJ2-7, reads ETGVTQSPTHLIKTRGQQVTLRCSSQSGHNTVSWYQQALGQGPQFIFQYYREEENGRGNFPPRFSGLQFPNYSSELNVNALELDDSALYLCASSQDSYEQYFGPGTRLTVT.

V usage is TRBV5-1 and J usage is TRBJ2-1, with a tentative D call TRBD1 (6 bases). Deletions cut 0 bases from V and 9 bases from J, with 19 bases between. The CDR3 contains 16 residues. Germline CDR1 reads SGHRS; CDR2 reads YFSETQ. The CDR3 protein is CASSLGGGAAPGEQFF. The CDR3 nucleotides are TGCGCCAGCAGCTTGGGAGGGGGAGCTGCCCCGGGTGAGCAGTTCTTC.

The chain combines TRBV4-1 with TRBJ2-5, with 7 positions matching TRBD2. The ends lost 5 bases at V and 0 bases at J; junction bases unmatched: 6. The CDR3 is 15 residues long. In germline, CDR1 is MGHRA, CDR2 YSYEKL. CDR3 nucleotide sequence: TGCGCCAGCAGCAAGGGAAGCGGGAACCAAGAGACCCAGTACTTC. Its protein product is CASSKGSGNQETQYF.

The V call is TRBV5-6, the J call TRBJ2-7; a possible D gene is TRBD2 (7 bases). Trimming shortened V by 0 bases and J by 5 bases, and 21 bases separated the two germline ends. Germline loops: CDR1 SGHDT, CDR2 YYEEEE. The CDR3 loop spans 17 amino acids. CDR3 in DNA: TGTGCCAGCAGCTTGGATCTGGGGGGGGGCGGTTTGAACGAGCAGTACTTC. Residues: CASSLDLGGGGLNEQYF.

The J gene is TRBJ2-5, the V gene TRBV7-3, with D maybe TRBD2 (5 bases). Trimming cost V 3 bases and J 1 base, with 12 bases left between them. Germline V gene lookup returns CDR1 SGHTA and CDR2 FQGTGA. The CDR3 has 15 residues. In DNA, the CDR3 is TGTGCCAGCAGCTTCGGCCCCAGCGGCCAAGAGACCCAGTACTTC. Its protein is CASSFGPSGQETQYF.

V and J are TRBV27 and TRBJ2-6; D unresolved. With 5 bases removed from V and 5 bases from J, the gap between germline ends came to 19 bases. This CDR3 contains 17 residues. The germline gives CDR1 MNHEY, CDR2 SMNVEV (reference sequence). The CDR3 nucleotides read TGTGCCAGCAGTATATGCTCGCTACAAAGTCGGGCCAACGTCCTGACTTTC. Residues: CASSICSLQSRANVLTF.

The CDR3 here is CASRKSEGSYGYTF. DNA for the CDR3: TGTGCCAGCAGAAAGTCGGAGGGATCCTATGGCTACACCTTC. The chain carries TRBV7-9 and TRBJ1-2; no definite D call. The V gene lost 6 bases and the J gene lost 4 bases, with 15 bases spanning the gap. The CDR3 is 14 residues long. Germline V CDR1 and CDR2: SEHNR, FQNEAQ (reference sequence). Supplemented by reference TRBV7-9 and TRBJ1-2, the full variable domain reads DTGVSQNPRHKITKRGQNVTFRCDPISEHNRLYWYRQTLGQGPEFLTYFQNEAQLEKSRLLSDRFSAERPKGSFSTLEIQRTEQGDSAMYLCASRKSEGSYGYTFGSGTRLTVV.

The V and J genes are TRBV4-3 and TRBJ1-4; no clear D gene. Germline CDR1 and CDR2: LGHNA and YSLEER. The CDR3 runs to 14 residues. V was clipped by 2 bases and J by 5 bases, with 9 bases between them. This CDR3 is CASSQLSSNEKLFF. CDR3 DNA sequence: TGCGCCAGCAGCCAACTTTCTTCAAATGAAAAACTGTTTTTT.

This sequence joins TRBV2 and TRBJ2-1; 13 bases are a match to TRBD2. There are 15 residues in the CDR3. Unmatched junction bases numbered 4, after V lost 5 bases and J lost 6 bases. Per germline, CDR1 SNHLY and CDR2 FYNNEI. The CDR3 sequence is CASSLGLAGPNEQFF. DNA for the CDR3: TGTGCCAGCAGTTTGGGACTAGCGGGACCCAATGAGCAGTTCTTC.

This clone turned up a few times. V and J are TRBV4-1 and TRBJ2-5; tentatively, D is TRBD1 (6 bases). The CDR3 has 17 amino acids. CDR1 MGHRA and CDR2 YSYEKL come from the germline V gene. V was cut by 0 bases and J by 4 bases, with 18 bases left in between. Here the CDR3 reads CASSQEPAGARGETQYF. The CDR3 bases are TGCGCCAGCAGCCAAGAGCCCGCAGGGGCCCGCGGAGAGACCCAGTACTTC.